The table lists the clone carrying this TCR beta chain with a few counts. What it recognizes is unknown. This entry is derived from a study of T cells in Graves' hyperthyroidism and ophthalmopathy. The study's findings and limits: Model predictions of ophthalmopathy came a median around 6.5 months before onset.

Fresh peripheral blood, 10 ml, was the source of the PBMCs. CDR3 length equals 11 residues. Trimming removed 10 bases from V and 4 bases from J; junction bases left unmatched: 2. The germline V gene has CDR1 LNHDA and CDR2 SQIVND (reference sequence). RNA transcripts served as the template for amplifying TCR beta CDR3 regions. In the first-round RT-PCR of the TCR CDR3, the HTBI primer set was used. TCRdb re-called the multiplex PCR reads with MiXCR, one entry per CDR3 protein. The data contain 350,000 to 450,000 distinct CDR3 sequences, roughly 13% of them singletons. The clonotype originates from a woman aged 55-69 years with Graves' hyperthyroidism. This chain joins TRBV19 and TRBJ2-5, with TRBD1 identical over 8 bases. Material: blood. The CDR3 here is CAIGTGETQYF. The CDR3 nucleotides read TGTGCCATCGGGACAGGAGAGACCCAGTACTTC.